The present T cell receptor (beta chain) was sequenced within a study of blood T cell repertoires in COVID-19. Whole-study context: Collection of acute and convalescent COVID-19 samples took place in the United States, Italy and Spain.

Per germline, CDR1 MGHRA and CDR2 YSYEKL. The CDR3 sequence is 16 residues long. V gave up 4 bases and J gave up 2 bases; unmatched junction bases: 9. Assay: immunoSEQ multiplex PCR; the TCRdb copy retains only in-frame clones and omits some. Among roughly 120,000 clones, 65% to 85% were seen once, and the ten largest hold 0.8% to 0.9%. The chain couples TRBV4-1 to TRBJ2-3, with 7 bases aligning to TRBD1. The sample was peripheral blood. The clonotype originates from a woman in her 70s with acute or convalescent COVID-19. The chain's CDR3 is CASSLGEGAPTDTQYF. The CDR3 DNA sequence: TGCGCCAGCAGCCTGGGCGAGGGGGCCCCCACAGATACGCAGTATTTT.